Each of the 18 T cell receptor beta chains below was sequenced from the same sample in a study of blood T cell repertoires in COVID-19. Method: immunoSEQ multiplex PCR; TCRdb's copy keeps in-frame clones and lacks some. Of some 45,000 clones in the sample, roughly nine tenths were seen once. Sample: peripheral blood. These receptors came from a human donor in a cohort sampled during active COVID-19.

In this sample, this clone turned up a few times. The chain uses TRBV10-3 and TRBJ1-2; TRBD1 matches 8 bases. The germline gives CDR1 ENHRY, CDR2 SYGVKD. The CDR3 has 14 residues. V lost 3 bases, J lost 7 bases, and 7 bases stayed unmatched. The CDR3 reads CAISDDRGFSGYTF. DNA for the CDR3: TGTGCCATCAGTGACGACAGGGGATTCTCTGGCTACACCTTC.

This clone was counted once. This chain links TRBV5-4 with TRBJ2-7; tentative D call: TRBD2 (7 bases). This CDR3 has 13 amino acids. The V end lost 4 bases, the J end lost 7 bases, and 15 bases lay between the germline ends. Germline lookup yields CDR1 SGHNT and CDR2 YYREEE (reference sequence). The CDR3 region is CASSPPAGAEQYF. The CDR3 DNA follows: TGTGCCAGCAGCCCGCCCGCGGGGGCAGAGCAGTACTTC.

CDR3 residues: CASRAFDQPQHF. Here the CDR3 DNA reads TGTGCCAGCAGAGCCTTCGATCAGCCCCAGCATTTT. V usage is TRBV6-5 and J usage is TRBJ1-5, with unresolved D. Germline V gives CDR1 MNHEY, CDR2 SVGAGI. The CDR3 sequence is 12 residues long. The V gene lost 6 bases and the J gene lost 5 bases, with 8 bases spanning the gap.

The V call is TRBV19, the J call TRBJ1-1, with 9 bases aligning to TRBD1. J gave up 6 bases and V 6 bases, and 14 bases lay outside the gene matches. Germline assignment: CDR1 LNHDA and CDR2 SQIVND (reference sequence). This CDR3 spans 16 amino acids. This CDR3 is CASRSPPGQGLSEAFF. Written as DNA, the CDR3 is TGTGCCAGTAGATCTCCTCCGGGACAGGGTCTCTCTGAAGCTTTCTTT. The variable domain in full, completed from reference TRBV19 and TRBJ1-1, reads DGGITQSPKYLFRKEGQNVTLSCEQNLNHDAMYWYRQDPGQGLRLIYYSQIVNDFQKGDIAEGYSVSREKKESFPLTVTSAQKNPTAFYLCASRSPPGQGLSEAFFGQGTRLTVV.

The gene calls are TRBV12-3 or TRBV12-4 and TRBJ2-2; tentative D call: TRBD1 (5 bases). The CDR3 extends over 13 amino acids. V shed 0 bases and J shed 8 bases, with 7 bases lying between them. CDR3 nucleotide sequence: TGTGCCAGCAGTTTAGCAGGGGTTGGGGAGCTGTTTTTT. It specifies CASSLAGVGELFF.

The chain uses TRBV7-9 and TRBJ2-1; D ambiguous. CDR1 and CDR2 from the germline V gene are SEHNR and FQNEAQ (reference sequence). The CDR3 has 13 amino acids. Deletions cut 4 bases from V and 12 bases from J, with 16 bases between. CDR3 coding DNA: TGTGCCAGCAGCTCGACCCAGGCGCGTGGGCAGTTCTTC. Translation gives CASSSTQARGQFF.

The CDR3 nucleotides are TGTGCCAGCAACCGACAGGGGGCTGACTATGGCTACACCTTC. As protein: CASNRQGADYGYTF. The chain employs TRBV5-6 and TRBJ1-2, with 10 bases that match TRBD1. Germline values: CDR1 SGHDT, CDR2 YYEEEE. With V trimmed by 6 bases and J by 3 bases, 5 bases remained unmatched. The CDR3 runs 14 residues.

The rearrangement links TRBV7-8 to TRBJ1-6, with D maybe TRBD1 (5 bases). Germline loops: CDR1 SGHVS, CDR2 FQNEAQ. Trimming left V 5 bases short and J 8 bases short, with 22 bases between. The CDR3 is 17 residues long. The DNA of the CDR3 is TGTGCCAGCAGCCGCTTAGGGTCGGACAAGGCGGATTCACCCCTCCACTTT. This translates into CASSRLGSDKADSPLHF.

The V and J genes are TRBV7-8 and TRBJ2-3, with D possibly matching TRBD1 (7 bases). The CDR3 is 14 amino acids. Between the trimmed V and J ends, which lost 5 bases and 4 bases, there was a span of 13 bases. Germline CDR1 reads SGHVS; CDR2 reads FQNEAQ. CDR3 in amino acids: CASSLRDSADTQYF. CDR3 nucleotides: TGTGCCAGCAGCCTGCGGGACAGCGCAGATACGCAGTATTTT. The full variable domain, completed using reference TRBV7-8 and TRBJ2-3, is GAGVSQSPRYKVAKRGQDVALRCDPISGHVSLFWYQQALGQGPEFLTYFQNEAQLDKSGLPSDRFFAERPEGSVSTLKIQRTQQEDSAVYLCASSLRDSADTQYFGPGTRLTVL.

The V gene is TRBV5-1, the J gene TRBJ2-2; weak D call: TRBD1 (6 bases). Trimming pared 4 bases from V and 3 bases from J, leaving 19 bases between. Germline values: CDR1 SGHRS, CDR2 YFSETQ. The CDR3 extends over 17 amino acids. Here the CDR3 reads CASSQPSNRVDTGELFF. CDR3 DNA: TGCGCCAGCAGCCAACCGTCTAACAGGGTTGACACCGGGGAGCTGTTTTTT.

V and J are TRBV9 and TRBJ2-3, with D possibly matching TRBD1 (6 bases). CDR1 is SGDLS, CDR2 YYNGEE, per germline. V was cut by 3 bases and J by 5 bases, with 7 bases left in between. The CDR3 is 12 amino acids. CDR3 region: CASSEDRDTQYF. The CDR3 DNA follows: TGTGCCAGCAGCGAGGACAGAGATACGCAGTATTTT.

CDR3 amino acids: CAIKVGAGGTDTQYF. As DNA, the CDR3 is TGTGCCATCAAAGTAGGAGCGGGGGGGACAGATACGCAGTATTTT. The chain carries TRBV10-3 and TRBJ2-3, with 10 bases that match TRBD2. This CDR3 is built from 15 residues. Germline V CDR1 and CDR2: ENHRY, SYGVKD. Trimming removed 7 bases from V and 3 bases from J; junction bases left unmatched: 7.

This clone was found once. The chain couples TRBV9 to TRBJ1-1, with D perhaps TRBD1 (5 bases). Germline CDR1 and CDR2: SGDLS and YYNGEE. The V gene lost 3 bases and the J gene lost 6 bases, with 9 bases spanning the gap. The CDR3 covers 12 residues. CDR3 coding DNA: TGTGCCAGCAGCGCAGGGTATGCTGAAGCTTTCTTT. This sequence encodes CASSAGYAEAFF.

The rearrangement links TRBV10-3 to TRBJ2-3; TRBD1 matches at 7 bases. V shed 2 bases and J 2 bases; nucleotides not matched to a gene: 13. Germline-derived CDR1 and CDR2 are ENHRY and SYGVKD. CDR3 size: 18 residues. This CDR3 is CAISEPTGAGRTTDTQYF. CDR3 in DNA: TGTGCCATCAGTGAGCCTACAGGGGCAGGCCGAACCACAGATACGCAGTATTTT.

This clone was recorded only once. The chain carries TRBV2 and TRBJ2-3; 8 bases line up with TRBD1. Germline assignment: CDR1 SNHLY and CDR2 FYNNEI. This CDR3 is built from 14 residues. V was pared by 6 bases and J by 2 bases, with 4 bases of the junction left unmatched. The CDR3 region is CASRGTGLTDTQYF. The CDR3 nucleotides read TGTGCCAGCAGGGGGACAGGCCTCACAGATACGCAGTATTTT.

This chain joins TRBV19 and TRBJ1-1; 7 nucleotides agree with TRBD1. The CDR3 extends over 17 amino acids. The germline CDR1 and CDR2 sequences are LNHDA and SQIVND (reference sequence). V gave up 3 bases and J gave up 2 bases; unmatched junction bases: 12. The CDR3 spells CASSIAVGEGGNTEAFF. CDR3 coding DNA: TGTGCCAGTAGTATCGCAGTGGGGGAAGGGGGCAACACTGAAGCTTTCTTT.

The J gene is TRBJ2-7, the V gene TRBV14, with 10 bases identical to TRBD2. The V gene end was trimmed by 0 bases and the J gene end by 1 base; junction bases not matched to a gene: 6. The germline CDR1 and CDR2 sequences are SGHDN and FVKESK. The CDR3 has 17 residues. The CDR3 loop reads CASSQEGSGGPSYEQYF. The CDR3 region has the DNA TGTGCCAGCAGCCAAGAGGGTAGCGGGGGGCCGTCCTACGAGCAGTACTTC. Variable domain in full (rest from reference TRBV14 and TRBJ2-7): EAGVTQFPSHSVIEKGQTVTLRCDPISGHDNLYWYRRVMGKEIKFLLHFVKESKQDESGMPNNRFLAERTGGTYSTLKVQPAELEDSGVYFCASSQEGSGGPSYEQYFGPGTRLTVT.

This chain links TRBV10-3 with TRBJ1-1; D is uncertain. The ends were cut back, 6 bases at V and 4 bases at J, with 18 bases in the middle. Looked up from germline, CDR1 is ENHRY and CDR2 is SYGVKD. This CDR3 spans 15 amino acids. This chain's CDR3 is CAISPFESSSTEAFF. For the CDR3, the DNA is TGTGCCATCAGCCCTTTTGAGAGCTCGAGCACTGAAGCTTTCTTT.